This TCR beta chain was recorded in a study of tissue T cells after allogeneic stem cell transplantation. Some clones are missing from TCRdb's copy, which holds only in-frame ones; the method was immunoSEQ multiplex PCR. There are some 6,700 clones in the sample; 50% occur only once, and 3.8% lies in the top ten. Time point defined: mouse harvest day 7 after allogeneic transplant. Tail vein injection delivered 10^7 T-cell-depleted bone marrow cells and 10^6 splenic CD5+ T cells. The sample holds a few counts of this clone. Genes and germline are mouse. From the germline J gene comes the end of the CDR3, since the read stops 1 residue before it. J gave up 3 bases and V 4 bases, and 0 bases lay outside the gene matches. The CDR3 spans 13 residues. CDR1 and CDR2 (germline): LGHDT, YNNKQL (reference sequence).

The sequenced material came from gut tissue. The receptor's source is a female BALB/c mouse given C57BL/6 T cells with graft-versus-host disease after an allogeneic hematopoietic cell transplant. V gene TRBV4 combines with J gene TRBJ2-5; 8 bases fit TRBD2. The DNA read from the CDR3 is TGTGCCAGCAGCTGGACTGGGCAAGACACCCAGTAC. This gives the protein CASSWTGQDTQY. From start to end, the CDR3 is CASSWTGQDTQYF.